One and the same sample provided the 31 T cell receptor beta chains below, sequenced in a study of CD8 T cells in ankylosing spondylitis. TCRdb re-derived calls from the 5' RACE reads in MiXCR, one entry per CDR3 protein. This table holds about 100,000 distinct CDR3 sequences, nearly 25% found once. Sequenced sample: synovial fluid, either unsorted or a sorted T cell fraction (not recorded which). The source of these receptors is a male donor with ankylosing spondylitis.

The CDR3 DNA reads TGTGCCAGCAGTTTGGCCGGCGCGGGGGCTGAGCAGTTCTTC. Translation gives CASSLAGAGAEQFF. The chain employs TRBV12-3 or TRBV12-4 and TRBJ2-1; a weak D match, TRBD2 (7 bases). The CDR3 contains 14 residues. V was shortened by 3 bases and J by 9 bases, with 15 bases between the two germline ends.

A few counts support this clonotype. The chain carries TRBV15 and TRBJ2-2; 9 bases are shared with TRBD1. Per the germline V gene, CDR1 is LNHNV and CDR2 is YYDKDF (reference sequence). V lost 7 bases, J lost 1 base, and 7 bases stayed unmatched. This CDR3 has 16 residues. The CDR3 DNA reads TGTGCCACCAAACCTCCGGGACAGGGGAACACCGGGGAGCTGTTTTTT. Amino acid sequence: CATKPPGQGNTGELFF.

This clonotype has more than one count but fewer than ten. The chain has TRBV12-3 or TRBV12-4 and TRBJ1-5; no firm D call. Trimming removed 6 bases from V and 6 bases from J, with 12 bases in between. The CDR3 is 13 amino acids. CDR3 sequence: CASSPSQAQPQHF. The CDR3 nucleotides are TGTGCCAGCAGCCCCTCGCAGGCTCAGCCCCAGCATTTT.

The chain has TRBV19 and TRBJ2-3, with D perhaps assigned TRBD1 or TRBD2 (5 bases each). The CDR3 runs to 15 residues. Trimming removed 7 bases at V and 9 bases at J, with 23 bases between. CDR1 is LNHDA, CDR2 SQIVND, per germline (reference sequence). CDR3 bases: TGTGCCAGTAAGAGGGCAACAGGAGTAGGGAGCACGCAGTATTTT. Protein sequence: CASKRATGVGSTQYF.

V is TRBV5-1 and J is TRBJ2-3, with a possible D match to TRBD2 (6 bases). CDR1 and CDR2 from the germline V gene are SGHRS and YFSETQ. This CDR3 is 15 amino acids long. Trimming pared 0 bases from V and 3 bases from J, leaving 11 bases between. The CDR3 protein is CASSLVWEETDTQYF. In DNA, the CDR3 is TGCGCCAGCAGCTTGGTGTGGGAGGAAACAGATACGCAGTATTTT. Combining the CDR3 with reference TRBV5-1 and TRBJ2-3 gives the whole variable domain KAGVTQTPRYLIKTRGQQVTLSCSPISGHRSVSWYQQTPGQGLQFLFEYFSETQRNKGNFPGRFSGRQFSNSRSEMNVSTLELGDSALYLCASSLVWEETDTQYFGPGTRLTVL.

J is TRBJ1-4 and V is TRBV9; 9 nucleotides match TRBD1. V trimming: 1 base; J trimming: 7 bases; junction bases outside the gene matches: 5. The CDR3 is 15 residues long. Germline assignment: CDR1 SGDLS and CDR2 YYNGEE. CDR3 in amino acids: CASSVRTGDGEKLFF. CDR3 nucleotide sequence: TGTGCCAGCAGCGTACGGACAGGGGACGGTGAAAAACTGTTTTTT.

This clonotype was recorded a few times. The CDR3 coding sequence is TGTGCCAGCAGTTTCCCCAGACAGCCGCATGAGCAGTTCTTC. Protein: CASSFPRQPHEQFF. V and J are TRBV12-3 or TRBV12-4 and TRBJ2-1; the D gene is possibly TRBD1 (5 bases). The V gene lost 3 bases and the J gene lost 8 bases, with 14 bases spanning the gap. The CDR3 extends over 14 amino acids.

This clonotype was observed at least ten times. The V gene is TRBV20-1, the J gene TRBJ2-1; 15 positions match TRBD2. The CDR3 loop spans 14 amino acids. CDR1 and CDR2 from the germline V gene are DFQATT and SNEGSKA (reference sequence). The J segment lost 8 bases and the V segment lost 6 bases, leaving 5 bases of the junction unmatched. The CDR3 DNA is TGCAGTGCCGGGACTAGCGGGAGGAGATATGAGCAGTTCTTC. It codes for CSAGTSGRRYEQFF.

This clonotype has just a few counts. The CDR3, as DNA: TGTGCCATCAGCACCCAGGCCGGGGCTTTCTTT. Translating gives CAISTQAGAFF. The chain carries TRBV10-3 and TRBJ1-1; D is ambiguous. V gave up 6 bases and J gave up 11 bases, with 13 bases separating them. The CDR3 spans 11 residues. In germline, CDR1 is ENHRY, CDR2 SYGVKD.

The genes are TRBV21-1 and TRBJ2-5; TRBD2, the table's D call, was not compared with the DNA. TRBV21-1 is described as a pseudogene. The CDR3 covers 16 residues. The CDR3 loop is CASSLYKREEGETQYF. The CDR3 bases are TGTGCCAGCAGTCTCTATAAGCGGGAGGAGGGGGAGACCCAGTACTTC.

J is TRBJ1-1 and V is TRBV29-1; D is possibly TRBD1 (6 bases). This CDR3 region has 14 residues. Germline V gene data show CDR1 as SQVTM and CDR2 as ANQGSEA. The V and J ends lost 1 base and 3 bases respectively, with 12 bases between them. CDR3 DNA: TGCAGCGTTGAAGGTGGGGGCTGGGACACTGAAGCTTTCTTT. Amino acids: CSVEGGGWDTEAFF.

This clonotype turned up a few times. The chain links TRBV24-1 to TRBJ2-5; 7 nucleotides agree with TRBD2. This CDR3 has 18 residues. Looked up from germline, CDR1 is KGHDR and CDR2 is SFDVKD. The trim removed 5 bases at V and 1 base at J, leaving 15 bases unmatched. CDR3 amino acids: CATSAAPGRGSAQETQYF. CDR3 bases: TGTGCCACCAGTGCCGCCCCCGGGCGGGGGTCGGCCCAAGAGACCCAGTACTTC.

Only a few counts were recorded for this clonotype. The rearrangement uses TRBV18 and TRBJ2-5; D remains unclear. Germline CDR1 KGHSH, CDR2 LQKENI. CDR3 length: 16 residues. Trimming took off 0 bases at V and 1 base at J, with 12 bases between the two ends. The CDR3 spells CASSPPGGLIQETQYF. The DNA of the CDR3 is TGTGCCAGCTCACCACCAGGTGGGTTGATCCAAGAGACCCAGTACTTC.

This clonotype was seen repeatedly, ten times or more. The chain links TRBV6-1 to TRBJ2-1, with 10 bases fitting TRBD2. This CDR3 is 14 amino acids long. Germline V gives CDR1 MNHNS, CDR2 SASEGT. J was trimmed by 8 bases and V by 3 bases; bases with no gene match: 4. CDR3 loop: CASSDSGRTYEQFF. For the CDR3, the DNA is TGTGCCAGCAGTGATAGCGGGAGGACGTATGAGCAGTTCTTC.

In this sample, this clonotype turned up a few times. V is TRBV15 and J is TRBJ2-1; D not resolved. The CDR3 covers 16 residues. Germline values: CDR1 LNHNV, CDR2 YYDKDF (reference sequence). Trimming removed 4 bases at V and 2 bases at J, with 15 bases between. The CDR3 region has the DNA TGTGCCACCAGCACCCAACGATTCTTAGCCTACAATGAGCAGTTCTTC. Its translation: CATSTQRFLAYNEQFF.

The CDR3 here is CASSLYGIISGANVLTF. The CDR3, as DNA: TGTGCCAGCAGCTTGTACGGCATTATCTCTGGGGCCAACGTCCTGACTTTC. V and J are TRBV5-4 and TRBJ2-6; the D is unclear. CDR1 is SGHNT and CDR2 is YYREEE in the germline V gene (reference sequence). The V and J ends lost 1 base and 0 bases respectively, with 11 bases between them. The CDR3 length is 17 residues.

This chain links TRBV18 with TRBJ2-1, with 8 nucleotides matching TRBD2. The CDR3 totals 14 residues. The V and J ends lost 4 bases and 9 bases, in that order; junction bases with no gene match: 8. Germline values: CDR1 KGHSH, CDR2 LQKENI. The CDR3 here is CASSLAGPGVEQFF. The CDR3 DNA sequence: TGTGCCAGCTCACTAGCGGGGCCAGGGGTTGAGCAGTTCTTC.

In its sample, this clonotype was seen once. The chain recombines TRBV7-8 with TRBJ1-2; maybe TRBD1 (6 bases). V was trimmed by 0 bases and J by 2 bases, leaving 16 bases between them. Germline CDR1 and CDR2: SGHVS and FQNEAQ. The CDR3 runs to 17 residues. CDR3 coding DNA: TGTGCCAGCAGCTTAGCGTGGGGGGGGCTTGCAAACTATGGCTACACCTTC. Protein sequence: CASSLAWGGLANYGYTF.

The chain uses TRBV3-1 and TRBJ1-6, with D possibly matching TRBD1 (5 bases). With 0 bases removed from V and 7 bases from J, the gap between germline ends came to 13 bases. Per the germline V gene, CDR1 is LGHDT and CDR2 is YNNKEL (reference sequence). CDR3 length equals 16 residues. CDR3 in amino acids: CASSQDLRAGNSPLHF. CDR3 bases: TGTGCCAGCAGCCAAGATTTACGGGCAGGGAATTCACCCCTCCACTTT.

This clonotype was seen only a few times. This chain joins TRBV12-3 or TRBV12-4 and TRBJ1-3; 9 nucleotides match TRBD1. The CDR3 has 15 amino acids. V was pared by 5 bases and J by 4 bases, with 6 bases of the junction left unmatched. Written as DNA, the CDR3 is TGTGCCAGCAGTCCGGACAGGGGTAGGGGAAACACCATATATTTT. It encodes CASSPDRGRGNTIYF.

The chain carries TRBV12-3 or TRBV12-4 and TRBJ2-1; 16 nucleotides match TRBD2. The CDR3 spans 18 residues. Germline trimming cut 5 bases from V and 12 bases from J; bases unmatched to any gene: 16. The CDR3 region is CASSKNLGTSGRAEVQFF. The DNA of the CDR3 is TGTGCCAGCAGTAAGAACCTTGGGACTAGCGGGAGGGCCGAGGTGCAGTTCTTC.

The V gene is TRBV5-1, the J gene TRBJ2-1; the D is unclear. Germline V gene sequence: CDR1 SGHRS, CDR2 YFSETQ. The CDR3 consists of 15 residues. V lost 2 bases to trimming and J lost 1 base, with 10 bases between them. CDR3 protein: CASSFAPTSYNEQFF. CDR3 nucleotides: TGCGCCAGCAGCTTTGCTCCTACGTCCTACAATGAGCAGTTCTTC.

The chain joins TRBV2 to TRBJ2-2; D unclear. With 7 bases removed from V and 0 bases from J, the gap between germline ends came to 9 bases. Germline V CDR1 and CDR2: SNHLY, FYNNEI. This CDR3 is built from 14 residues. The chain's CDR3 is CASNRRPNTGELFF. The CDR3 region has the DNA TGTGCCAGCAATAGGCGGCCGAACACCGGGGAGCTGTTTTTT.

There are a few counts of this clonotype. The chain links TRBV7-9 to TRBJ2-7; tentatively, D is TRBD1 or TRBD2 (5 bases each). Germline V gene sequence: CDR1 SEHNR, CDR2 FQNEAQ (reference sequence). The CDR3 is made up of 12 amino acids. Deletions cut 1 base from V and 10 bases from J, with 11 bases between. CDR3: CASSLGERDQYF. The CDR3 coding sequence is TGTGCCAGCAGCTTAGGGGAGAGGGACCAGTACTTC.

The chain is built from TRBV18 and TRBJ2-1; D uncertain. V lost 4 bases to trimming and J lost 5 bases, with 6 bases between them. This CDR3 comprises 12 residues. Germline loops: CDR1 KGHSH, CDR2 LQKENI. Written as DNA, the CDR3 is TGTGCCAGCTCACGGGGAAACAATGAGCAGTTCTTC. This sequence encodes CASSRGNNEQFF.

This chain links TRBV20-1 with TRBJ1-5; TRBD1 is a possible D gene (6 bases). This CDR3 has 17 amino acids. V was cut by 5 bases and J by 0 bases, with 20 bases left in between. Germline CDR1 DFQATT, CDR2 SNEGSKA (reference sequence). CDR3 residues: CSALVSGGRLSNQPQHF. As DNA, the CDR3 is TGCAGTGCTCTAGTATCCGGGGGCCGACTTAGCAATCAGCCCCAGCATTTT.

The gene calls are TRBV7-9 and TRBJ2-4, with D hard to call. V was shortened by 2 bases and J by 1 base, with 12 bases between the two germline ends. The length of the CDR3 is 16 residues. Per the germline V gene, CDR1 is SEHNR and CDR2 is FQNEAQ (reference sequence). The CDR3 bases are TGTGCCAGCAGCTTAACCGTGGGGTCTGCCAAAAACATTCAGTACTTC. This translates into CASSLTVGSAKNIQYF. Full variable domain (missing parts from reference TRBV7-9 and TRBJ2-4): DTGVSQNPRHKITKRGQNVTFRCDPISEHNRLYWYRQTLGQGPEFLTYFQNEAQLEKSRLLSDRFSAERPKGSFSTLEIQRTEQGDSAMYLCASSLTVGSAKNIQYFGAGTRLSVL.

The V and J genes are TRBV12-3 or TRBV12-4 and TRBJ1-2, with D possibly matching TRBD1 (5 bases). Trimming removed 6 bases at V and 6 bases at J, with 17 bases between. The CDR3 has 14 amino acids. This CDR3 is CASRPAGAAHGYTF. The CDR3 bases are TGTGCCAGCAGACCAGCTGGGGCAGCCCATGGCTACACCTTC.

The V call is TRBV5-4, the J call TRBJ1-1; possibly TRBD1 for D (6 bases). Germline CDR1 reads SGHNT; CDR2 reads YYREEE (reference sequence). Trimming shortened V by 0 bases and J by 10 bases, and 16 bases separated the two germline ends. The CDR3 runs to 14 residues. The CDR3 coding sequence is TGTGCCAGCAGCTTGGCCGGGACATACATTGGAGCTTTCTTT. Translation: CASSLAGTYIGAFF.

This clonotype was counted once. The rearrangement uses TRBV28 and TRBJ1-1; possibly TRBD1 for D (5 bases). The V end was cut by 2 bases, the J end by 9 bases, with 19 bases between. The germline V gene encodes CDR1 MDHEN and CDR2 SYDVKM. The CDR3 spans 15 residues. The CDR3 bases are TGTGCCAGCAGTTTACGGGGAGCGGGACGAACCAAAGCTTTCTTT. Amino acid sequence: CASSLRGAGRTKAFF.

The V gene is TRBV25-1, the J gene TRBJ1-2; maybe TRBD1 (5 bases). Trimming removed 6 bases at V and 4 bases at J, with 12 bases between. The CDR3 runs to 13 residues. From germline, CDR1 is MGHDK and CDR2 SYGVNS. CDR3 protein: CASRAGAGYGYTF. The CDR3 nucleotides read TGTGCCAGCAGAGCCGGGGCAGGCTATGGCTACACCTTC.